The entry that follows covers one T cell receptor beta chain sequence. A few counts support this clone. Its binding antigen is unknown. No per-base quality is available; no much larger clone lies one base away. A single peripheral blood draw of around 120 mL on average was collected from each donor into heparinised tubes. Using a panel that included CD45RO, CCR7, CD25, CD127, CD95 and CD27, naive, central memory, regulatory and stem cell-like memory CD4+ T cells were sorted on a BD FACSAria II. Every sorted population had a purity above 95%. PBMCs were separated immediately by Lymphoprep density gradient centrifugation and were stained directly, without being cultured. Samples were stained and sorted in pairs, with one healthy donor and one patient per experiment, so that batch effects were minimized. The data belong to a study of beta chain features in type 1 diabetes (dated by TCRdb to 2016 to 2018). At the level of the whole study: Mean age, gender distribution, total cell number and subset yield did not differ between patients and healthy donors. The study compared TCRB repertoires of sorted circulating CD4+ T cell subsets between recently diagnosed type 1 diabetes patients and matched healthy donors. Regulatory and stem cell-like memory subsets were isolated from only 8 patients and roughly 8 healthy donors, whereas naive and central memory subsets came from all 28 donors. A total of around 110,000,000 sorted cells were examined across all samples, and RNA yield correlated strongly with the number of cells per subset.

The High Capacity cDNA Reverse Transcription Kit was used to reverse transcribe all of the isolated RNA, meaning that expressed TCRB transcripts were what got sequenced. Naive, central memory and regulatory T cell samples underwent deep immunoSEQ sequencing, averaging about 3.57 million total reads per sample. Sorted cells were lysed in RLT buffer and RNA was extracted with DNase-treated RNeasy Micro or Mini kits, depending on cell number. To prevent cross-contamination, every cell subset was processed on its own, while patient and healthy donor samples were processed together. The immunoSEQ multiplex PCR was used to amplify TCRB sequences from cDNA, generating 87-bp fragments that spanned the CDR3 region. The amplicons were sequenced using the Illumina HiSeq platform. The source study handled its data this way. Synthetic template baselines were used to correct PCR bias computationally, reads within Hamming distance 2 were collapsed, and singletons that could not be merged were discarded. Reads were aligned against IMGT to assign V, D and J genes, CDR3 length and insertions or deletions at six rearrangement sites. Within each subset, clonotype counts were normalized to the number of sorted cells before true diversity and Gini coefficients were calculated with the tcR R package. The overlap coefficient, calculated on TCRB nucleotide sequences, was used to measure repertoire sharing. Out-of-frame TCRB sequences from naive cells were analyzed as a proxy for the pre-selection repertoire. TCRdb carries this immuneACCESS record with in-frame sequences only. Its versions omit some clonotypes, under half of them owing to an unresolved V gene in the studies checked, with the rest unexplained. V, J and clone size derive from that table, while D and trimming were established from the DNA sequence. This sample has 250,000 to 350,000 clones in its table, and 14% of those were observed once. The ten largest clones capture less than 0.02% of the sample.

The CDR3 numbers 14 residues from cysteine through phenylalanine. Here the CDR3 DNA is all that survives: 42 bases in frame from base 1. Taken from the germline V gene, the CDR1 and CDR2 loops are LGHNA and YSLEER. Relative to germline, V is 1 base shorter and J is 5 bases shorter, with 12 bases between their ends. The paper's findings and limits, for the study overall: Because cDNA was sequenced instead of genomic DNA, highly expressing activated cells could be over-represented, though the groups showed no difference in activation or CD3 levels. Because the HLA sub-analyses included only small numbers of individuals, any influence of HLA type on TCRB rearrangement was left unresolved. PCR may preferentially amplify shorter templates, but because patient and control samples were amplified and corrected together, any resulting skew would affect both groups equally. A moderate but significant shortening of TCRB CDR3 length was observed in type 1 diabetes patients in all four CD4+ subsets. Naive, central memory and regulatory TCRB repertoires appeared to be more alike among patients than among healthy donors. At VDJ recombination sites, type 1 diabetes patients had fewer insertions and more deleted nucleotides, which implies abnormalities in thymic rearrangement.

The sequence came from a man under 40 with type 1 diabetes. Sequencing was done on a sample of naive CD4+ T cells from blood. The meaning of the sample's cell subset or site label: true naive CD4+ T cells. The rearranged chain carries TRBV4-3 and TRBJ2-7; TRBD2 is a weak D gene call, 6 bases matching. The encoded CDR3 is CASSQAGVGHEQYF. The nucleotides are TGCGCCAGCAGCCAAGCGGGAGTGGGCCACGAGCAGTACTTC.